This T cell receptor beta chain was recovered during a study of shared clonotypes between healthy human individuals. Study summary: In total, the donors were a couple of women and a few men aged 18 to 49. General study findings and limits: Shared across a handful of donors were around 5% of the naive CD4 clonotypes.

In regard to this clone: Its antigen is unidentified.

The CDR3 totals 14 residues. V lost 2 bases and J 5 bases, leaving 9 bases between the germline ends. The germline V gene has CDR1 SNHLY and CDR2 FYNNEI. The method was immunoSEQ multiplex PCR; TCRdb's version includes in-frame clones alone and lacks a portion of them. The sample has approximately 2.5 million clones; 93% are singletons. This chain links TRBV2 with TRBJ2-2; perhaps TRBD2 as D (6 bases). Sequenced sample: naive CD4+ T cells from PBMCs. The subset was: CD45RA+ positively selected. The TCR was taken from a man between 18 and 29 years old in good health. Some clones in this sample may be carry-over from other donors' samples. Here the CDR3 reads CASSETGRTGELFF. CDR3 bases: TGTGCCAGCAGTGAAACGGGGAGGACCGGGGAGCTGTTTTTT.